The 18 T cell receptor beta chains below were found in one sample sequenced in a study of identical twins. From the 5' RACE reads, TCRdb called clonotypes with MiXCR, one entry per CDR3 protein. The table lists fewer than 550,000 distinct CDR3 sequences, roughly an eighth of them singletons, with around 0.98% in the top ten. The data also belong to a second study, concerning yellow fever vaccine responses in identical twins.

Sequenced: CD4+ T cells sorted from blood. The receptors originated from a woman younger than 30 in good health.

CDR3 sequence: CASTTLGSGGGDTQYF. The CDR3 DNA reads TGTGCCAGCACCACTCTTGGGTCGGGGGGAGGAGATACGCAGTATTTT. The chain recombines TRBV2 with TRBJ2-3, with TRBD2 identical over 7 bases. Germline V lookup: CDR1 SNHLY, CDR2 FYNNEI. V gave up 7 bases and J gave up 5 bases; unmatched junction bases: 15. The CDR3 runs to 16 residues.

This clonotype was observed many times. This rearrangement joins TRBV10-3 to TRBJ2-1, with 9 nucleotides matching TRBD2. The CDR3 is 15 amino acids. The J segment lost 7 bases and the V segment lost 5 bases, leaving 9 bases of the junction unmatched. Germline V gene lookup returns CDR1 ENHRY and CDR2 SYGVKD. Here the CDR3 DNA reads TGTGCCATCAGTACTATAGCGGGAGAAGGGAATGAGCAGTTCTTC. It is translated as CAISTIAGEGNEQFF.

This clonotype has just a few counts. The chain joins TRBV5-1 to TRBJ2-7, with D possibly TRBD1 on 6 matching bases. The CDR3 runs to 17 residues. The germline V and J ends were trimmed by 1 base and 1 base, with 18 bases remaining between them. Per germline, CDR1 SGHRS and CDR2 YFSETQ. The CDR3 here is CASSLRFSRQGSYEQYF. DNA of the CDR3: TGCGCCAGCAGCTTGAGGTTTAGTCGGCAGGGGTCCTACGAGCAGTACTTC. Looking up the rest from reference TRBV5-1 and TRBJ2-7 gives the full variable domain: KAGVTQTPRYLIKTRGQQVTLSCSPISGHRSVSWYQQTPGQGLQFLFEYFSETQRNKGNFPGRFSGRQFSNSRSEMNVSTLELGDSALYLCASSLRFSRQGSYEQYFGPGTRLTVT.

This clonotype was found a few times. The chain is built from TRBV2 and TRBJ2-5; D not certain. This CDR3 is 11 amino acids long. CDR1 is SNHLY, CDR2 FYNNEI, per germline. Trimming shortened V by 7 bases and J by 1 base, and 4 bases separated the two germline ends. CDR3 nucleotide sequence: TGTGCCAGCAACCTCCAAGAGACCCAGTACTTC. Its protein is CASNLQETQYF. The whole variable domain, filled in from reference TRBV2 and TRBJ2-5, reads EPEVTQTPSHQVTQMGQEVILRCVPISNHLYFYWYRQILGQKVEFLVSFYNNEISEKSEIFDDQFSVERPDGSNFTLKIRSTKLEDSAMYFCASNLQETQYFGPGTRLLVL.

This clonotype was seen a handful of times. The gene calls are TRBV30 and TRBJ1-2; D not certain. Trimming removed 5 bases at V and 1 base at J, with 8 bases between. CDR3 size: 12 residues. Germline CDR1 is GTSNPN and CDR2 is SVGIG (reference sequence). CDR3 sequence: CAWVQDNYGYTF. CDR3 sequence (DNA): TGTGCCTGGGTCCAGGATAACTATGGCTACACCTTC.

This clonotype was picked up a small number of times. The chain combines TRBV5-6 with TRBJ2-7; TRBD1 agrees at 8 bases. Germline trimming cut 0 bases from V and 6 bases from J; bases unmatched to any gene: 5. CDR1 SGHDT and CDR2 YYEEEE come from the germline V gene. The CDR3 consists of 14 residues. The CDR3 coding sequence is TGTGCCAGCAGCTTGGTTCAGGGGGCTGGCGAGCAGTACTTC. This translates into CASSLVQGAGEQYF.

This clonotype was observed at least ten times. The chain has TRBV5-6 and TRBJ2-2, with D perhaps matching TRBD2 (6 bases). CDR3 length: 15 residues. Germline V lookup: CDR1 SGHDT, CDR2 YYEEEE. Trimming removed 0 bases from V and 7 bases from J, with 13 bases in between. The CDR3 sequence is CASSLAGTPNGELFF. CDR3 nucleotides: TGTGCCAGCAGCTTGGCCGGGACTCCCAACGGGGAGCTGTTTTTT.

The V call is TRBV3-1, the J call TRBJ2-5, with TRBD2 matching over 8 bases. Germline V gives CDR1 LGHDT, CDR2 YNNKEL (reference sequence). After removal of 1 base from V and 2 bases from J, the junction contained 6 bases not matched to a gene. This CDR3 spans 16 amino acids. CDR3 region: CASSQGLAGSQETQYF. The CDR3 DNA is TGTGCCAGCAGCCAAGGATTAGCGGGGAGTCAAGAGACCCAGTACTTC.

V gene TRBV11-2 combines with J gene TRBJ2-2; the D gene is possibly TRBD2 (6 bases). The CDR3 runs 17 residues. Germline assignment: CDR1 SGHAT and CDR2 FQNNGV. V was cut by 2 bases and J by 4 bases, with 17 bases left in between. The CDR3 bases are TGTGCCAGCAGCTTAAATCTCCTAGCGCCCAGCACCGGGGAGCTGTTTTTT. Translated, it gives CASSLNLLAPSTGELFF.

This clonotype was recorded a few times. The rearrangement joins TRBV15 to TRBJ2-3, with 9 bases matching TRBD2. The CDR3 has 15 residues. V shed 2 bases and J 6 bases; nucleotides not matched to a gene: 6. Germline CDR1 and CDR2: LNHNV and YYDKDF (reference sequence). CDR3 nucleotides: TGTGCCACCAGCAGACCCACCGGACTAGCGGATACGCAGTATTTT. It codes for CATSRPTGLADTQYF.

This chain uses TRBV7-2 with TRBJ2-3, with D maybe TRBD2 (5 bases). Germline loops: CDR1 SGHTA, CDR2 FQGNSA. V shed 2 bases and J shed 4 bases, with 10 bases lying between them. CDR3 size: 14 residues. CDR3 coding DNA: TGTGCCAGCAGCTTAAATGCGGGCGCAGATACGCAGTATTTT. As protein: CASSLNAGADTQYF. The full variable domain, rest sourced from reference TRBV7-2 and TRBJ2-3, is GAGVSQSPSNKVTEKGKDVELRCDPISGHTALYWYRQSLGQGLEFLIYFQGNSAPDKSGLPSDRFSAERTGGSVSTLTIQRTQQEDSAVYLCASSLNAGADTQYFGPGTRLTVL.

This clonotype was seen repeatedly, ten times or more. The chain has TRBV12-3 or TRBV12-4 and TRBJ2-2; D remains unclear. The CDR3 has 14 amino acids. Trimming left V 3 bases short and J 5 bases short, with 10 bases between. The CDR3 sequence: CASSLSGVTGELFF. In DNA, the CDR3 is TGTGCCAGCAGTTTGTCTGGGGTTACCGGGGAGCTGTTTTTT.

The V and J genes are TRBV20-1 and TRBJ2-5; the D gene is possibly TRBD1 (6 bases). The germline V and J ends were trimmed by 0 bases and 1 base, with 12 bases remaining between them. Germline V gene data show CDR1 as DFQATT and CDR2 as SNEGSKA (reference sequence). CDR3 length: 15 residues. In DNA, the CDR3 is TGCAGTGCTAGAGATCTACAGGGACCCCAAGAGACCCAGTACTTC. This translates into CSARDLQGPQETQYF.

The chain employs TRBV2 and TRBJ1-4, with a possible D match to TRBD1 (6 bases). The CDR3 spans 13 residues. Trimming pared 6 bases from V and 5 bases from J, leaving 10 bases between. The germline V gene encodes CDR1 SNHLY and CDR2 FYNNEI. The CDR3 is CASRRTVNEKLFF. The CDR3 nucleotides read TGTGCCAGCAGAAGGACAGTCAATGAAAAACTGTTTTTT.

This clonotype was observed many times. V usage is TRBV4-3 and J usage is TRBJ2-4; 7 positions match TRBD1. The CDR3 covers 15 residues. Germline CDR1 reads LGHNA; CDR2 reads YSLEER. Losses at the gene ends were 1 base for V and 7 bases for J; bases not matched to a gene: 7. The CDR3 here is CASSQAPGGSNIQYF. As DNA, the CDR3 is TGCGCCAGCAGCCAAGCACCAGGGGGAAGTAACATTCAGTACTTC.

The rearrangement links TRBV5-1 to TRBJ2-2; the D gene is possibly TRBD1 (5 bases). The CDR3 covers 15 residues. The V gene lost 4 bases and the J gene lost 3 bases, with 13 bases spanning the gap. The V gene's germline CDR1 is SGHRS and CDR2 YFSETQ. CDR3 nucleotides: TGCGCCAGCAGCGAAGGTGGGGCCTACACCGGGGAGCTGTTTTTT. It translates to CASSEGGAYTGELFF.

The chain links TRBV5-4 to TRBJ1-1, with D perhaps matching TRBD1 (5 bases). Germline V gene data show CDR1 as SGHNT and CDR2 as YYREEE (reference sequence). The CDR3 runs to 17 residues. V gave up 4 bases and J gave up 0 bases, with 19 bases separating them. This CDR3 is CASSPWGGAGMNTEAFF. CDR3 DNA: TGTGCCAGCAGCCCATGGGGTGGGGCAGGGATGAACACTGAAGCTTTCTTT.

The chain's CDR3 is CSATWAGETQYF. The CDR3 bases are TGCAGCGCCACATGGGCCGGGGAGACCCAGTACTTC. The chain is built from TRBV29-1 and TRBJ2-5; no clear D. There are 12 residues in the CDR3. Per germline, CDR1 SQVTM and CDR2 ANQGSEA. Trimming removed 7 bases at V and 5 bases at J, with 14 bases between.